Below, one T cell receptor beta chain is given with its context. This specimen belongs to a study of blood T cell repertoires in COVID-19. Study details: T cells, B-cell-depleted T cells, or PBMCs provided the cDNA or gDNA that served as material.

It was during active infection that Seattle patients were enrolled and then longitudinally followed. Germline values: CDR1 SNHLY, CDR2 FYNNEI. V shed 11 bases and J 5 bases; nucleotides not matched to a gene: 7. CDR3 length equals 12 residues. The authors' processing: Estimated nucleated cell counts came from reference gene primer amplification. Using immunoSEQ multiplex PCR, the repertoire was profiled, and TCRdb retains in-frame clones only, with some absent. V and J calls and clone size are copied from that table; D and trimming were computed from the DNA. The sample lists around 150,000 clones, around 92% occurring once.

This receptor was identified in a man aged 25 to 40 with COVID-19, enrolled during active disease. J is TRBJ2-5 and V is TRBV2; TRBD1 aligns across 8 bases. Sequenced: peripheral blood. The CDR3 sequence: CAFHRGRETQYF. CDR3 coding DNA: TGTGCCTTCCACAGGGGGAGGGAGACCCAGTACTTC.